The clone carrying this TCR beta chain was found once. A multiplex PCR was run with 60 Vbeta primers and 13 Jbeta primers. Clones were read by immunoSEQ multiplex PCR, and TCRdb kept only the in-frame ones, dropping some. The table includes 150,000 to 200,000 clones, 77% detected once. The germline V and J ends were trimmed by 4 bases and 7 bases, with 11 bases remaining between them. CDR1 and CDR2 (germline): SNHLY, FYNNEI. The CDR3 is 14 residues long. The donors, nominally healthy at sampling, likely had unrecorded immune exposures. This sample was included in a study of cytomegalovirus exposure and HLA in healthy donors.

The sequence was collected from a man between 25 and 39 years old in good health and CMV-seropositive. The sample consisted of PBMCs. V usage is TRBV2 and J usage is TRBJ1-6; D is ambiguous. The CDR3 spells CASSGDSPNSPLHF. As DNA, the CDR3 is TGTGCCAGCAGTGGCGATAGTCCGAATTCACCCCTCCACTTT.